The 28 T cell receptor beta chains below come from one sample, sequenced in a study of blood T cell repertoires in COVID-19. Clones were read by immunoSEQ multiplex PCR, and TCRdb kept only the in-frame ones, dropping some. The profile shows approximately 150,000 clones, about 90% of them singletons. Input material: PBMCs or T cells enriched from blood (not recorded which). The origin of the receptors is a human donor with acute COVID-19. The donor label of this sample is uncertain.

The J gene is TRBJ2-7, the V gene TRBV2; 7 nucleotides agree with TRBD2. CDR3 length equals 13 residues. Germline trimming cut 8 bases from V and 6 bases from J; bases unmatched to any gene: 10. The germline V gene encodes CDR1 SNHLY and CDR2 FYNNEI. The CDR3 coding sequence is TGTGCCAGCGGGCAGCGGGAAAGAGGCGAGCAGTACTTC. It translates to CASGQRERGEQYF.

V gene TRBV6-5 combines with J gene TRBJ1-4, with 8 bases lining up with TRBD1. CDR1 and CDR2 (germline): MNHEY, SVGAGI. The junction had 9 bases not matched to a gene; V was cut back by 7 bases and J by 5 bases. The length of the CDR3 is 15 residues. The CDR3 here is CASTSKQGGNEKLFF. The CDR3 DNA follows: TGTGCCAGCACTTCTAAACAGGGGGGAAATGAAAAACTGTTTTTT.

This clone came up once. This sequence joins TRBV10-3 and TRBJ2-5, with a possible D match to TRBD2 (6 bases). The V end was cut by 0 bases, the J end by 7 bases, with 18 bases between. This CDR3 comprises 16 residues. Per germline, CDR1 ENHRY and CDR2 SYGVKD. CDR3 nucleotides: TGTGCCATCAGTGAGTCGATTCGCCTGCTCGGGGGGACCCAGTACTTC. It yields the protein CAISESIRLLGGTQYF.

The chain joins TRBV2 to TRBJ1-5; D perhaps matches TRBD1 (6 bases). Germline-derived CDR1 and CDR2 are SNHLY and FYNNEI. The germline V and J ends were trimmed by 7 bases and 1 base, with 14 bases remaining between them. The CDR3 has 15 amino acids. CDR3 residues: CASTRGRGSNQPQHF. The CDR3 nucleotides are TGTGCCAGCACTCGGGGCAGGGGAAGCAATCAGCCCCAGCATTTT.

The chain recombines TRBV6-5 with TRBJ1-1; 7 bases line up with TRBD1. The germline V gene encodes CDR1 MNHEY and CDR2 SVGAGI. This CDR3 is 12 amino acids long. The J segment lost 2 bases and the V segment lost 9 bases, leaving 3 bases of the junction unmatched. CDR3 in amino acids: CASRQGNTEAFF. CDR3 DNA: TGTGCCAGTAGACAGGGCAACACTGAAGCTTTCTTT.

The count of this clone is one. This chain uses TRBV18 with TRBJ1-6; D not certain. CDR3 size: 15 residues. CDR1 KGHSH and CDR2 LQKENI come from the germline V gene. V was clipped by 3 bases and J by 5 bases, with 11 bases between them. CDR3 sequence (DNA): TGTGCCAGCTCACCCCAGCGGGCGGATAATTCACCCCTCCACTTT. This codes for CASSPQRADNSPLHF.

The chain carries TRBV30 and TRBJ2-3; TRBD1 aligns across 11 bases. Germline trimming cut 1 base from V and 3 bases from J; bases unmatched to any gene: 9. The CDR3 length is 17 residues. In germline, CDR1 is GTSNPN, CDR2 SVGIG (reference sequence). CDR3 DNA: TGTGCCTGGAGTGGGGGGACAGGGGGTATATTGACAGATACGCAGTATTTT. Amino acid sequence: CAWSGGTGGILTDTQYF.

The CDR3 spells CASLPGQRILNTEAFF. In DNA form, the CDR3 reads TGTGCCAGTCTCCCGGGACAGAGGATCTTGAACACTGAAGCTTTCTTT. The chain employs TRBV19 and TRBJ1-1; 7 positions match TRBD1. From germline, CDR1 is LNHDA and CDR2 SQIVND (reference sequence). Trimming cost V 8 bases and J 0 bases; bases outside gene matches: 12. The CDR3 extends over 16 amino acids.

This chain joins TRBV2 and TRBJ2-1; D uncertain. The CDR3 totals 13 residues. The germline V gene has CDR1 SNHLY and CDR2 FYNNEI. V gave up 7 bases and J gave up 8 bases, with 15 bases separating them. The CDR3: CASTVERSDEQFF. The CDR3 coding sequence is TGTGCCAGCACAGTGGAGAGGTCTGATGAGCAGTTCTTC.

For this clone: The sample contains more than one DNA sequence encoding this CDR3. The chain uses TRBV6-5 and TRBJ1-1; 11 bases are a match to TRBD1. Trimming at V came to 5 bases and at J to 4 bases, leaving 3 bases not matched to a gene. Germline CDR1 and CDR2: MNHEY and SVGAGI. The CDR3 length is 14 residues. CDR3 sequence reads: CASSRTGGGTEAFF. CDR3 in DNA: TGTGCCAGCAGTCGGACAGGGGGCGGCACTGAAGCTTTCTTT.

V usage is TRBV4-1 and J usage is TRBJ2-1; no clear D gene. The germline gives CDR1 MGHRA, CDR2 YSYEKL. This CDR3 has 13 residues. V dropped 1 base and J dropped 6 bases, with 7 bases sitting between them. CDR3 residues: CASSQGLLNEQFF. Here the CDR3 DNA reads TGCGCCAGCAGCCAAGGACTTCTCAATGAGCAGTTCTTC.

The sample holds one count of this clone. This sequence joins TRBV4-1 and TRBJ2-7; tentative D call: TRBD2 (5 bases). This CDR3 spans 16 amino acids. Trimming removed 0 bases from V and 6 bases from J, with 18 bases in between. The germline V gene encodes CDR1 MGHRA and CDR2 YSYEKL. CDR3 DNA sequence: TGCGCCAGCAGCCAAGATCTGCGGGCGCGACTGCCCGAGCAGTACTTC. Amino acid sequence: CASSQDLRARLPEQYF.

This chain links TRBV7-2 with TRBJ2-7, with D possibly TRBD1 on 7 matching bases. V was cut by 5 bases and J by 4 bases, with 15 bases left in between. The CDR3 totals 14 residues. Germline V gives CDR1 SGHTA, CDR2 FQGNSA. CDR3 bases: TGTGCCAGCAGCATGGGGGCAGGGGGGTACGAGCAGTACTTC. Residues: CASSMGAGGYEQYF.

The chain uses TRBV4-1 and TRBJ1-1; a weak D match, TRBD1 (6 bases). Germline CDR1 and CDR2: MGHRA and YSYEKL. Deletions cut 3 bases from V and 4 bases from J, with 18 bases between. CDR3 length: 16 residues. DNA of the CDR3: TGCGCCAGCAGCCAGACTTTGACAGGTCGTTCCACTGAAGCTTTCTTT. This codes for CASSQTLTGRSTEAFF.

This chain joins TRBV7-2 and TRBJ1-1; D not resolved. The CDR3 spans 14 residues. Trimming removed 0 bases at V and 7 bases at J, with 12 bases between. Germline assignment: CDR1 SGHTA and CDR2 FQGNSA. CDR3 amino acids: CASSLASGNGEAFF. The CDR3 DNA follows: TGTGCCAGCAGCTTAGCGTCCGGGAACGGTGAAGCTTTCTTT.

This rearrangement joins TRBV30 to TRBJ2-7; D gene ambiguous. CDR3 length: 14 residues. Germline V gene lookup returns CDR1 GTSNPN and CDR2 SVGIG (reference sequence). V dropped 3 bases and J dropped 5 bases, with 17 bases sitting between them. Here the CDR3 DNA reads TGTGCCTGGAGACCTTCCCCCGCTAGTCACGAGCAGTACTTC. This translates into CAWRPSPASHEQYF.

The V gene is TRBV7-2, the J gene TRBJ1-6, with D perhaps matching TRBD1 (6 bases). V lost 3 bases, J lost 5 bases, and 8 bases lay in between. From germline, CDR1 is SGHTA and CDR2 FQGNSA. The CDR3 sequence is 14 residues long. CDR3 in amino acids: CASSFQGNNSPLHF. The CDR3 bases are TGTGCCAGCAGCTTTCAGGGGAATAATTCACCCCTCCACTTT.

The V call is TRBV5-8, the J call TRBJ2-6; TRBD1 matches 8 bases. This CDR3 contains 17 residues. Germline V gene sequence: CDR1 SGHTS, CDR2 YDEGEE. With 5 bases clipped from V and 4 bases from J, the junction kept 11 bases outside the gene matches. The CDR3, as DNA: TGTGCCAGCAGGGGGGGACAGGTCACGTCAGGGGCCAACGTCCTGACTTTC. Translated: CASRGGQVTSGANVLTF.

The V call is TRBV5-1, the J call TRBJ1-4; 9 bases map to TRBD1. J gave up 5 bases and V 5 bases, and 4 bases lay outside the gene matches. This CDR3 has 14 amino acids. Germline loops: CDR1 SGHRS, CDR2 YFSETQ. The CDR3 nucleotides are TGCGCCAGCAGGACCGGGACAGGGAATGAAAAACTGTTTTTT. It codes for CASRTGTGNEKLFF.

The rearrangement uses TRBV4-2 and TRBJ2-2, with 9 bases matching TRBD1. Germline CDR1 reads LGHNA; CDR2 reads YNFKEQ. V lost 4 bases and J lost 5; bases outside the gene matches: 8. The CDR3 length is 16 residues. The CDR3 DNA follows: TGTGCCAGCAGCCCATCAACAGGGGGCCGGACCGGGGAGCTGTTTTTT. It translates to CASSPSTGGRTGELFF.

The rearrangement links TRBV24-1 to TRBJ2-3; D perhaps matches TRBD1 (5 bases). With 3 bases removed from V and 4 bases from J, the gap between germline ends came to 10 bases. This CDR3 comprises 14 residues. The germline V gene encodes CDR1 KGHDR and CDR2 SFDVKD. CDR3 protein: CATSDRQGSDTQYF. The CDR3 nucleotides are TGTGCCACCAGTGATCGGCAGGGATCAGATACGCAGTATTTT.

This clone was seen a few times. The rearrangement links TRBV9 to TRBJ1-6; TRBD1 matches at 11 bases. The CDR3 is 15 residues long. Germline CDR1 is SGDLS and CDR2 is YYNGEE. Unmatched junction bases numbered 6, after V lost 4 bases and J lost 9 bases. CDR3 residues: CASSLRTGGSSPLHF. The CDR3, as DNA: TGTGCCAGCAGCTTAAGGACAGGGGGCTCTTCACCCCTCCACTTT.

The chain couples TRBV3-1 (or the pseudogene TRBV3-2) to TRBJ1-5; the D is unclear. Germline CDR1 LGHDT, CDR2 YNNKEL (reference sequence). The CDR3 contains 16 residues. Trimming stripped 1 base from V and 0 bases from J, with 10 bases between. CDR3 nucleotide sequence: TGTGCCAGCAGCCAAGTGAGGGAAAATAGCAATCAGCCCCAGCATTTT. Protein product: CASSQVRENSNQPQHF.

The J gene is TRBJ1-1, the V gene TRBV5-6, with D perhaps TRBD1 (5 bases). Deletions cut 3 bases from V and 1 base from J, with 13 bases between. The CDR3 has 15 residues. Germline loops: CDR1 SGHDT, CDR2 YYEEEE. The CDR3 DNA reads TGTGCCAGCAGCTCCGGTAGTACAGGGAACACTGAAGCTTTCTTT. Its translation is CASSSGSTGNTEAFF. The entire variable domain, with the rest obtained from reference TRBV5-6 and TRBJ1-1, is as follows: DAGVTQSPTHLIKTRGQQVTLRCSPKSGHDTVSWYQQALGQGPQFIFQYYEEEERQRGNFPDRFSGHQFPNYSSELNVNALLLGDSALYLCASSSGSTGNTEAFFGQGTRLTVV.

The chain has TRBV10-3 and TRBJ1-1; 9 positions match TRBD1. CDR3 length: 15 residues. The V and J ends lost 4 bases and 3 bases, in that order; junction bases with no gene match: 6. CDR1 and CDR2 (germline): ENHRY, SYGVKD. CDR3 DNA: TGTGCCATCAGTGGCCGCGGACAGGGGTACACTGAAGCTTTCTTT. Amino acids: CAISGRGQGYTEAFF.

The gene calls are TRBV28 and TRBJ2-5, with 7 bases matching TRBD1. Germline CDR1 and CDR2: MDHEN and SYDVKM. V was pared by 3 bases and J by 1 base, with 11 bases of the junction left unmatched. This CDR3 is built from 17 residues. CDR3 nucleotides: TGTGCCAGCAGTTTTTCCCTGACAGGGTTCATCCAAGAGACCCAGTACTTC. Amino acids: CASSFSLTGFIQETQYF.

The V gene is TRBV7-9, the J gene TRBJ1-1; D is ambiguous. The length of the CDR3 is 14 residues. Trimming cost V 2 bases and J 8 bases, with 15 bases left between them. Germline V lookup: CDR1 SEHNR, CDR2 FQNEAQ (reference sequence). The CDR3 nucleotides read TGTGCCAGCAGCTTAAATGAAGGACTAATCGAAGCTTTCTTT. Translating gives CASSLNEGLIEAFF.

The CDR3: CASSLDRVPGLAYNEQFF. Written as DNA, the CDR3 is TGTGCCAGCAGCTTAGACAGGGTTCCGGGACTAGCTTACAATGAGCAGTTCTTC. The chain joins TRBV7-6 to TRBJ2-1, with 9 bases fitting TRBD2. J gave up 4 bases and V 1 base, and 11 bases lay outside the gene matches. This CDR3 has 18 residues. Germline V CDR1 and CDR2: SGHVS, FNYEAQ.